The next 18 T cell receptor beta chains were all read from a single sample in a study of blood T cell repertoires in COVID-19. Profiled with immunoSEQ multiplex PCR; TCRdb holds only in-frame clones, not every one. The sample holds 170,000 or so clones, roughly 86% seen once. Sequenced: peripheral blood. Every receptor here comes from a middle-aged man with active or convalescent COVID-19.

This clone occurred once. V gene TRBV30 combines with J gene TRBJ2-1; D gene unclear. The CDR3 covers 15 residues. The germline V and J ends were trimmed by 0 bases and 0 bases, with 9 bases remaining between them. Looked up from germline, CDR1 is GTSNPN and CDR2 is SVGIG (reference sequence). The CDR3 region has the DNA TGTGCCTGGAGTGTTCGCAGAAGCTCCTACAATGAGCAGTTCTTC. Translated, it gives CAWSVRRSSYNEQFF.

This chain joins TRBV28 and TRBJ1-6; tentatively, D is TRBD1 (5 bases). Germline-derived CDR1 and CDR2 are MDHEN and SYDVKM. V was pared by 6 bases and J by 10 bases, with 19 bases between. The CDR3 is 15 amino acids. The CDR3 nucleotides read TGTGCCAGCAGCAAACCTAGGGGATTGGGATCACCCCTCCACTTT. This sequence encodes CASSKPRGLGSPLHF.

The CDR3 sequence is CASSSFQEAFF. The CDR3, as DNA: TGTGCCAGCAGCTCCTTTCAGGAAGCTTTCTTT. The chain carries TRBV12-3 or TRBV12-4 and TRBJ1-1, with D uncertain. This CDR3 region has 11 residues. Trimming stripped 6 bases from V and 8 bases from J, with 10 bases between.

In DNA, the CDR3 is TGCAGCGTCCGCCGAGGGAACGACGAGCAGTACTTC. Protein: CSVRRGNDEQYF. This chain connects TRBV29-1 to TRBJ2-7; a possible D gene is TRBD2 (5 bases). Trimming took off 6 bases at V and 5 bases at J, with 14 bases between the two ends. Germline V CDR1 and CDR2: SQVTM, ANQGSEA. This CDR3 has 12 amino acids.

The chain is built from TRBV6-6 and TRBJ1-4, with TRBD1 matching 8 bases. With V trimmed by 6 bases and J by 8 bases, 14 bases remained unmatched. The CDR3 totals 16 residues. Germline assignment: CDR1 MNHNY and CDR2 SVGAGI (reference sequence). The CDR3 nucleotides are TGTGCCAGCAGGGGTCAAAACCAGGGGGCCGGGGAAAAACTGTTTTTT. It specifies CASRGQNQGAGEKLFF.

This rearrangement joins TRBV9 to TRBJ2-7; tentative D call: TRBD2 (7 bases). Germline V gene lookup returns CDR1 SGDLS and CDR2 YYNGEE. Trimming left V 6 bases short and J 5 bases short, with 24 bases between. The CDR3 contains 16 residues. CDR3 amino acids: CASIFLVGGGRNEQYF. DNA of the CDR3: TGTGCCAGCATCTTTTTGGTGGGAGGGGGGCGTAACGAGCAGTACTTC.

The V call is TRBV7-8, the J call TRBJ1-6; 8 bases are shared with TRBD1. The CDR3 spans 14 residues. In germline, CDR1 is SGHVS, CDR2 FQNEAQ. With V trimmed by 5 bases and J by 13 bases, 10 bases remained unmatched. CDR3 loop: CASSGWTGNAPLHF. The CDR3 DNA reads TGTGCCAGCAGCGGCTGGACAGGGAATGCGCCCCTCCACTTT. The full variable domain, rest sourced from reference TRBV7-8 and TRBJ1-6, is GAGVSQSPRYKVAKRGQDVALRCDPISGHVSLFWYQQALGQGPEFLTYFQNEAQLDKSGLPSDRFFAERPEGSVSTLKIQRTQQEDSAVYLCASSGWTGNAPLHFGNGTRLTVT.

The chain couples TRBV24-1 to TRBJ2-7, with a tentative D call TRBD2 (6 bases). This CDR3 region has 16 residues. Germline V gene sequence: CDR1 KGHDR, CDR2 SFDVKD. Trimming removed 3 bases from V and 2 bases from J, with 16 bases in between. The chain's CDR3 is CATSDRGRTNTYEQYF. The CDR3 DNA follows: TGTGCCACCAGTGATCGGGGACGGACTAATACCTACGAGCAGTACTTC.

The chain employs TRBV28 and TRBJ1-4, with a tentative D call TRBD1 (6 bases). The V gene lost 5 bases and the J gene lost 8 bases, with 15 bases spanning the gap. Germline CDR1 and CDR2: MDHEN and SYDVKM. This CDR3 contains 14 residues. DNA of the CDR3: TGTGCCAGCAGTCATAGGGGGGGGCAAGAAAAACTGTTTTTT. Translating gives CASSHRGGQEKLFF. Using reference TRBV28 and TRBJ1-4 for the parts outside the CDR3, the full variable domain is DVKVTQSSRYLVKRTGEKVFLECVQDMDHENMFWYRQDPGLGLRLIYFSYDVKMKEKGDIPEGYSVSREKKERFSLILESASTNQTSMYLCASSHRGGQEKLFFGSGTQLSVL.

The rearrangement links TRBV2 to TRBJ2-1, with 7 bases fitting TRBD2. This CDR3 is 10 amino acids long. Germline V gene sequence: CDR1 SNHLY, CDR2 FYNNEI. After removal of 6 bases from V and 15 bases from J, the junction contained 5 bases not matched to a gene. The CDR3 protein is CASRRTSPFF. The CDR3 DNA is TGTGCCAGCAGGAGGACTAGTCCGTTCTTC.

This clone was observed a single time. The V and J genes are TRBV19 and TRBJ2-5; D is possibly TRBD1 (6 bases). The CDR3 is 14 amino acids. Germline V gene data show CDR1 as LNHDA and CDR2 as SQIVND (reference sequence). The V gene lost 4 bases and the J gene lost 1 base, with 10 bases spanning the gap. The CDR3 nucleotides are TGTGCCAGTAGTAAGACAGGTCCCCAAGAGACCCAGTACTTC. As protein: CASSKTGPQETQYF. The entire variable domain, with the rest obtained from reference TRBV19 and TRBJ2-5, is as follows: DGGITQSPKYLFRKEGQNVTLSCEQNLNHDAMYWYRQDPGQGLRLIYYSQIVNDFQKGDIAEGYSVSREKKESFPLTVTSAQKNPTAFYLCASSKTGPQETQYFGPGTRLLVL.

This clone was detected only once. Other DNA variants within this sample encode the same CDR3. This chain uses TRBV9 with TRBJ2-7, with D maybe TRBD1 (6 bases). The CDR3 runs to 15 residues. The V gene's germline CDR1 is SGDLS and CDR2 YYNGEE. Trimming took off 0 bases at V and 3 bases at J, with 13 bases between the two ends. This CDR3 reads CASSVGWQGSYEQYF. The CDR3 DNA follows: TGTGCCAGCAGCGTAGGCTGGCAGGGGAGCTACGAGCAGTACTTC.

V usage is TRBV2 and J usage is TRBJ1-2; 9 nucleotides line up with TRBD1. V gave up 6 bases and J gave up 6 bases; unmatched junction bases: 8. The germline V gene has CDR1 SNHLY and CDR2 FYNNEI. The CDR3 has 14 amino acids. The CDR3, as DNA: TGTGCCAGCAGCCCAGACAGGGGGGGAGATGGCTACACCTTC. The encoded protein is CASSPDRGGDGYTF.

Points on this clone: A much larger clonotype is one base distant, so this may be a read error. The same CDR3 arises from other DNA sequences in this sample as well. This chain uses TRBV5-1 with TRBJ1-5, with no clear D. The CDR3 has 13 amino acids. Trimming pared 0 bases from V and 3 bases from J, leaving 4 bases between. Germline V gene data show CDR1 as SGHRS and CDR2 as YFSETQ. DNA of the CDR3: TGCGCCAGCAGCTTGGGCGCCAATCAGCCCCAGCATTTT. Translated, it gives CASSLGANQPQHF.

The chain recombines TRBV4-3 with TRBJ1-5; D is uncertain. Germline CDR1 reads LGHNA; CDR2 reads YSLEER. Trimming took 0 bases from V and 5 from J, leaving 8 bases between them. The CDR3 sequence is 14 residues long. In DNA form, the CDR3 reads TGCGCCAGCAGCCAAGAACGAGGGTATCAGCCCCAGCATTTT. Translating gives CASSQERGYQPQHF.

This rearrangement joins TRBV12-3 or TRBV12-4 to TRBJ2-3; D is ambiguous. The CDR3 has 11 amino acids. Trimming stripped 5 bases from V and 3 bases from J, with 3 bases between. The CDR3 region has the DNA TGTGCCAGCAGTCCAACAGATACGCAGTATTTT. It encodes CASSPTDTQYF.

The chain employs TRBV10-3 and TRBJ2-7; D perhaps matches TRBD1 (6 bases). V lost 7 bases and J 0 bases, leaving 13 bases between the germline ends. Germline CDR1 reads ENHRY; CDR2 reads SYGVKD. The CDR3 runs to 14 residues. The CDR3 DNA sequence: TGTGCCATCACCCCTACAGGGAGCTCCTACGAGCAGTACTTC. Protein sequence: CAITPTGSSYEQYF.

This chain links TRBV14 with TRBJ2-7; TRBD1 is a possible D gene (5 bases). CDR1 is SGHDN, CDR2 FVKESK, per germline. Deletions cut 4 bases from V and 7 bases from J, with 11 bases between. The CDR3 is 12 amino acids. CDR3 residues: CASSRIRGEQYF. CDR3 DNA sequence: TGTGCCAGCAGCCGTATTAGGGGTGAGCAGTACTTC.